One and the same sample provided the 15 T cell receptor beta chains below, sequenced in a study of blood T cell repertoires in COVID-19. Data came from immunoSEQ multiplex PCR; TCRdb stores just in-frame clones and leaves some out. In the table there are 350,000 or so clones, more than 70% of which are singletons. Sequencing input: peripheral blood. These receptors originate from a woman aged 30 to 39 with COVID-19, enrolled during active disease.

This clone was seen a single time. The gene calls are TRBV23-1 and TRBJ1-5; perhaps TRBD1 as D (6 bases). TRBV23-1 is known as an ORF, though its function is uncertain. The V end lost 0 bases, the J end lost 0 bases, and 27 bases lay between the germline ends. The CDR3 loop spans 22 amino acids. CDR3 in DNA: TGCGCCAGCAGTCAATCGACCGAAGACAGGCGGGAGGGGCAGGGTAGCAATCAGCCCCAGCATTTT. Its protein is CASSQSTEDRREGQGSNQPQHF.

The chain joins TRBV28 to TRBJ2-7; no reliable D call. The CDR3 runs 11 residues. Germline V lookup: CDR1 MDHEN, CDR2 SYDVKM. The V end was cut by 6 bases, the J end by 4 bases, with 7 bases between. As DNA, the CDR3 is TGTGCCAGCAGCAGCGTGTACGAGCAGTACTTC. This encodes CASSSVYEQYF.

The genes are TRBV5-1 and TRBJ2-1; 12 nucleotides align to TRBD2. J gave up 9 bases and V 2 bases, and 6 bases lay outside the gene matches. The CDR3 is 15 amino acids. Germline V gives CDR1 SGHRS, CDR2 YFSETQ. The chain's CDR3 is CASSLRLAGEGEQFF. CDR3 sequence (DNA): TGCGCCAGCAGCTTAAGACTAGCGGGAGAGGGTGAGCAGTTCTTC.

DNA for the CDR3: TGTGCCAGCAGTTCAGGCGGGGGGGTACCCTACGAGCAGTACTTC. It is translated as CASSSGGGVPYEQYF. The rearrangement uses TRBV27 and TRBJ2-7, with TRBD2 identical over 9 bases. With 4 bases clipped from V and 2 bases from J, the junction kept 6 bases outside the gene matches. CDR1 MNHEY and CDR2 SMNVEV come from the germline V gene (reference sequence). The CDR3 extends over 15 amino acids.

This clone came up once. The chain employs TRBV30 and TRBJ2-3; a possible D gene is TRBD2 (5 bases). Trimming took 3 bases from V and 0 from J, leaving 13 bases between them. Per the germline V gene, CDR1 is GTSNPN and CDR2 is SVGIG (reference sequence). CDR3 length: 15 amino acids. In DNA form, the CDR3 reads TGTGCCTGGAGCGATGAGGGTCTTAGCACAGATACGCAGTATTTT. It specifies CAWSDEGLSTDTQYF.

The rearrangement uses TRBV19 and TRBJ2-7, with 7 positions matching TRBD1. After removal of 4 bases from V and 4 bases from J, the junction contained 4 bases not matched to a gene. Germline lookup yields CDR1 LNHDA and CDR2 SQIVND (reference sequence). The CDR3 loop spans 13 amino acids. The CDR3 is CASSTPQGYEQYF. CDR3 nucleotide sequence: TGTGCCAGTAGTACCCCACAGGGGTACGAGCAGTACTTC.

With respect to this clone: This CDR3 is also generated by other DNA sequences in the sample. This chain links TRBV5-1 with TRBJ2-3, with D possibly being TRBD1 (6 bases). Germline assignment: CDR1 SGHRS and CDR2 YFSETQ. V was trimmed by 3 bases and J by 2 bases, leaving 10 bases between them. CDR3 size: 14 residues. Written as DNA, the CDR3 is TGCGCCAGCAGCTCCGGACAGTCCACAGATACGCAGTATTTT. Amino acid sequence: CASSSGQSTDTQYF.

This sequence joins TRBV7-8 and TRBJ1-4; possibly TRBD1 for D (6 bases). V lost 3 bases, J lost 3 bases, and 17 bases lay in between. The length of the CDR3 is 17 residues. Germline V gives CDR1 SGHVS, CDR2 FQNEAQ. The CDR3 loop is CASSFRGGSTSNEKLFF. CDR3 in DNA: TGTGCCAGCAGCTTTAGGGGGGGTAGTACGTCTAATGAAAAACTGTTTTTT.

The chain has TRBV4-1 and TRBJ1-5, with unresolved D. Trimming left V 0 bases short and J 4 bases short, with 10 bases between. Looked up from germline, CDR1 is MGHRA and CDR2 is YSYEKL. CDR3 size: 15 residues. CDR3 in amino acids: CASSQESSSNQPQHF. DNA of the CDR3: TGCGCCAGCAGCCAAGAGTCTAGCTCGAATCAGCCCCAGCATTTT.

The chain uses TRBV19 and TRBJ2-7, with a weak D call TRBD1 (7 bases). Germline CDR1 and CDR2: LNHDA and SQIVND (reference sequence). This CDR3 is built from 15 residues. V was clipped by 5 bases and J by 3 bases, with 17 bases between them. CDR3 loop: CASSSTGAGNYEQYF. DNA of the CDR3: TGTGCCAGTAGTTCCACAGGGGCGGGAAACTACGAGCAGTACTTC.

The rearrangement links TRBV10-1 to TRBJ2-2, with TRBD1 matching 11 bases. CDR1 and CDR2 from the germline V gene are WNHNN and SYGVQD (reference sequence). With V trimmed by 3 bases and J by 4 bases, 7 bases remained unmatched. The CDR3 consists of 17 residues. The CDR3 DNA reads TGCGCCAGCAGTGATCGCCCGGGACAGGGGGGCACCGGGGAGCTGTTTTTT. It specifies CASSDRPGQGGTGELFF.

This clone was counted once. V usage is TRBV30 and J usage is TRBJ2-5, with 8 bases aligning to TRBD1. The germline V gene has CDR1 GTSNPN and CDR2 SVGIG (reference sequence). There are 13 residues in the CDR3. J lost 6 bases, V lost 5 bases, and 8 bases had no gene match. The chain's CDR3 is CAWGPGQGKTQYF. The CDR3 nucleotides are TGTGCCTGGGGACCTGGACAGGGAAAGACCCAGTACTTC.

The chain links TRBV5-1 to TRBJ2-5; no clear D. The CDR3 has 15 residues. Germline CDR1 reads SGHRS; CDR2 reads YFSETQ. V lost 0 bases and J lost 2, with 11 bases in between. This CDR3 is CASSLESTEQETQYF. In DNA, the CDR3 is TGCGCCAGCAGCTTGGAGTCCACAGAACAAGAGACCCAGTACTTC.

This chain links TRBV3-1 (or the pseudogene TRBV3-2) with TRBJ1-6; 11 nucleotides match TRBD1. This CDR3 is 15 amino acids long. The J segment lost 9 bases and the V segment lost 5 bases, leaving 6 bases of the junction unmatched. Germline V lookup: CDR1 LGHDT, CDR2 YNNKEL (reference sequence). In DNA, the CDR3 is TGTGCCAGCAGCACTGCCGGGACAGGGGGTTCACCCCTCCACTTT. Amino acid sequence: CASSTAGTGGSPLHF.

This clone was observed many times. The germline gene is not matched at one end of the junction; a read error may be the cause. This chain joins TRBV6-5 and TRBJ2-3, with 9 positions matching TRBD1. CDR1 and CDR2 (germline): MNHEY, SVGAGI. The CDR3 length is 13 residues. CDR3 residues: CASSQMPRDREVF. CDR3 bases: TGTGCCAGCAGTCAAATGCCCCGGGACAGGGAAGTTTTT.